This passage covers 20 T cell receptor beta chains from one sample sequenced in a study of blood T cell repertoires in COVID-19. The repertoire was sequenced with immunoSEQ multiplex PCR; TCRdb's copy has only in-frame clones and lacks some. This table has 100,000 or so clones, around 81% appearing once. Sequenced material: peripheral blood. These receptor sequences come from a man older than 75 with acute or convalescent COVID-19.

V and J are TRBV6-1 and TRBJ1-2; 7 bases align to TRBD1. The junction had 7 bases not matched to a gene; V was cut back by 1 base and J by 8 bases. The germline CDR1 and CDR2 sequences are MNHNS and SASEGT. This CDR3 has 14 residues. This CDR3 reads CASSEGTGSNGYTF. CDR3 bases: TGTGCCAGCAGTGAAGGGACAGGATCGAACGGCTACACCTTC.

The chain combines TRBV5-6 with TRBJ1-2, with 10 bases identical to TRBD1. The germline CDR1 and CDR2 sequences are SGHDT and YYEEEE. This CDR3 contains 14 residues. The junction had 9 bases not matched to a gene; V was cut back by 5 bases and J by 8 bases. The DNA for the CDR3 is TGTGCCAGCAGTTCACCGGACAGGGGGGACGGCTACACCTTC. This encodes CASSSPDRGDGYTF.

The rearrangement uses TRBV5-1 and TRBJ2-5, with TRBD2 identical over 13 bases. The CDR3 covers 16 residues. V was clipped by 4 bases and J by 2 bases; unmatched bases: 5. Looked up from germline, CDR1 is SGHRS and CDR2 is YFSETQ. The CDR3 sequence is CASSAGTSGTQETQYF. The CDR3 DNA sequence: TGCGCCAGCAGCGCGGGGACTAGCGGGACACAAGAGACCCAGTACTTC.

The rearrangement links TRBV24-1 to TRBJ2-3; TRBD2 might be the D (7 bases). The germline gives CDR1 KGHDR, CDR2 SFDVKD. With 3 bases removed from V and 8 bases from J, the gap between germline ends came to 14 bases. The CDR3 contains 14 residues. The CDR3 nucleotides read TGTGCCACCAGTGATGGGGGGGGCGGGGGTACGCAGTATTTT. Protein: CATSDGGGGGTQYF.

V is TRBV5-1 and J is TRBJ2-7, with a weak D call TRBD2 (6 bases). Trimming left V 0 bases short and J 2 bases short, with 12 bases between. Germline lookup yields CDR1 SGHRS and CDR2 YFSETQ. The CDR3 is made up of 15 amino acids. The CDR3 spells CASSLEGRTTYEQYF. The CDR3 DNA is TGCGCCAGCAGCTTGGAAGGCAGGACTACCTACGAGCAGTACTTC.

The sample holds a few counts of this clone. The chain carries TRBV28 and TRBJ1-2; no clear D. Germline values: CDR1 MDHEN, CDR2 SYDVKM. The germline V and J ends were trimmed by 2 bases and 6 bases, with 13 bases remaining between them. The CDR3 is 14 residues long. CDR3 nucleotides: TGTGCCAGCAGTTTACGGTCACCGTTCGATGGCTACACCTTC. Amino acids: CASSLRSPFDGYTF.

J is TRBJ1-5 and V is TRBV5-6; a possible D gene is TRBD1 (6 bases). CDR1 and CDR2 (germline): SGHDT, YYEEEE. CDR3 length: 14 amino acids. V lost 2 bases and J 1 base, leaving 7 bases between the germline ends. The CDR3 DNA follows: TGTGCCAGCAGCTTAGACAGGAGCAATCAGCCCCAGCATTTT. Its translation: CASSLDRSNQPQHF.

The chain has TRBV19 and TRBJ2-7, with TRBD1 matching 8 bases. Germline trimming cut 7 bases from V and 3 bases from J; bases unmatched to any gene: 5. CDR1 is LNHDA and CDR2 is SQIVND in the germline V gene (reference sequence). The CDR3 extends over 13 amino acids. The CDR3 coding sequence is TGTGCCAGTAAAGGGACAGGAGGCTACGAGCAGTACTTC. Translating it yields CASKGTGGYEQYF.

The V call is TRBV12-3 or TRBV12-4, the J call TRBJ1-2; D is ambiguous. V lost 6 bases and J lost 4, with 12 bases in between. The CDR3 length is 13 residues. The CDR3 coding sequence is TGTGCCAGCAGGATAGGAACTAGCTATGGCTACACCTTC. Translation gives CASRIGTSYGYTF.

CDR3 in amino acids: CASSPLAEYGYTF. In DNA, the CDR3 is TGTGCCAGCTCACCATTGGCAGAATATGGCTACACCTTC. The genes are TRBV18 and TRBJ1-2, with D hard to call. CDR1 is KGHSH and CDR2 is LQKENI in the germline V gene. This CDR3 contains 13 residues. V lost 2 bases to trimming and J lost 5 bases, with 9 bases between them.

The chain combines TRBV10-3 with TRBJ1-5, with TRBD1 as a possible D gene (6 bases). Germline V gene data show CDR1 as ENHRY and CDR2 as SYGVKD. The CDR3 runs 15 residues. V shed 1 base and J shed 4 bases, with 11 bases lying between them. In DNA form, the CDR3 reads TGTGCCATCAGTGAGTTTGGGACACCAAATCAGCCCCAGCATTTT. As protein: CAISEFGTPNQPQHF.

This chain uses TRBV27 with TRBJ1-2; the match to TRBD1 covers 7 bases. With 0 bases clipped from V and 0 bases from J, the junction kept 1 base outside the gene matches. Germline V lookup: CDR1 MNHEY, CDR2 SMNVEV (reference sequence). This CDR3 is built from 15 residues. CDR3 protein: CASSLSGGPNYGYTF. For the CDR3, the DNA is TGTGCCAGCAGTTTATCAGGGGGCCCTAACTATGGCTACACCTTC.

The chain joins TRBV19 to TRBJ2-7; TRBD1 matches at 9 bases. Per germline, CDR1 LNHDA and CDR2 SQIVND (reference sequence). The trim removed 4 bases at V and 5 bases at J, leaving 3 bases unmatched. The CDR3 runs to 13 residues. As DNA, the CDR3 is TGTGCCAGTAGTAGCAGACAGGGGGACGAGCAGTACTTC. This codes for CASSSRQGDEQYF. The full variable domain, rest sourced from reference TRBV19 and TRBJ2-7, is DGGITQSPKYLFRKEGQNVTLSCEQNLNHDAMYWYRQDPGQGLRLIYYSQIVNDFQKGDIAEGYSVSREKKESFPLTVTSAQKNPTAFYLCASSSRQGDEQYFGPGTRLTVT.

This clone turned up a few times. The chain joins TRBV25-1 to TRBJ2-5, with D tentatively TRBD1 (6 bases). CDR1 and CDR2 (germline): MGHDK, SYGVNS. Trimming removed 7 bases at V and 4 bases at J, with 13 bases between. CDR3 size: 13 residues. The CDR3 DNA reads TGTGCCAGCATTCACAGGGTTCGAGAGACCCAGTACTTC. Its translation is CASIHRVRETQYF.

The chain has TRBV19 and TRBJ1-5; D might be TRBD1 (6 bases). This CDR3 has 16 residues. V lost 2 bases to trimming and J lost 5 bases, with 16 bases between them. CDR1 and CDR2 (germline): LNHDA, SQIVND (reference sequence). The CDR3 region has the DNA TGTGCCAGTAGTATACAGGGTATCAGGGGCCATCAGCCCCAGCATTTT. The encoded protein is CASSIQGIRGHQPQHF.

The chain uses TRBV6-6 and TRBJ2-3, with 10 bases lining up with TRBD2. The germline CDR1 and CDR2 sequences are MNHNY and SVGAGI (reference sequence). The V segment lost 4 bases and the J segment 5 bases; nucleotides outside the gene matches: 3. CDR3 length: 14 residues. The CDR3 nucleotides read TGTGCCAGCAGTTCTAGCGGGAGAAGAGATACGCAGTATTTT. Encoded protein: CASSSSGRRDTQYF.

V is TRBV11-2 and J is TRBJ1-1; tentatively, D is TRBD1 (6 bases). Trimming stripped 0 bases from V and 4 bases from J, with 18 bases between. Germline CDR1 and CDR2: SGHAT and FQNNGV. The CDR3 loop spans 17 amino acids. CDR3 loop: CASSLDFPLVGGTEAFF. The CDR3 DNA sequence: TGTGCCAGCAGCTTAGATTTCCCCCTGGTAGGGGGCACTGAAGCTTTCTTT.

This clone came up a few times. V is TRBV29-1 and J is TRBJ1-1; unclear D gene. The CDR3 has 13 amino acids. Trimming shortened V by 1 base and J by 7 bases, and 13 bases separated the two germline ends. Germline V gene sequence: CDR1 SQVTM, CDR2 ANQGSEA. The CDR3 here is CSVEASGIREAFF. The CDR3 bases are TGCAGCGTTGAAGCCTCCGGGATTCGTGAAGCTTTCTTT.

This clone was seen once. The chain couples TRBV12-3 or TRBV12-4 to TRBJ1-4, with a weak D call TRBD1 (5 bases). The germline V and J ends were trimmed by 3 bases and 7 bases, with 9 bases remaining between them. This CDR3 has 13 amino acids. The CDR3 coding sequence is TGTGCCAGCAGTTTGCAGGGCGGTGAAAAACTGTTTTTT. It yields the protein CASSLQGGEKLFF.

The V and J genes are TRBV18 and TRBJ1-1, with a tentative D call TRBD1 (5 bases). Trimming stripped 2 bases from V and 8 bases from J, with 12 bases between. Germline CDR1 is KGHSH and CDR2 is LQKENI. CDR3 size: 13 residues. CDR3 protein: CASSPDRGREAFF. The CDR3 nucleotides read TGTGCCAGCTCACCAGACCGGGGGAGAGAAGCTTTCTTT.